This TCR beta chain was retrieved from a study of response to subunit inactivated influenza vaccine. Whole-study findings and limits: A suggestion made by the authors is that each seasonal influenza vaccination recruits few new T cells.

TCRdb reprocessed the RT-PCR reads via MiXCR and lists one record per CDR3 protein. Among 500,000 to 600,000 distinct CDR3 sequences listed, roughly 12% were seen once. A note on this clonotype: Its antigen is undetermined.

Germline-derived CDR1 and CDR2 are SGHTA and FQGNSA. V gave up 1 base and J gave up 6 bases, with 18 bases separating them. The CDR3 covers 17 residues. The sequenced sample was PBMCs from blood, obtained on the day of vaccination. The clonotype originates from a man aged 50 to 59 who received an inactivated influenza vaccine. The J gene is TRBJ1-4, the V gene TRBV7-2; TRBD1 might be the D (5 bases). CDR3 protein: CASSLVRFPRDYEKLFF. The CDR3 DNA is TGTGCCAGCAGCTTAGTACGGTTCCCGCGGGACTATGAAAAACTGTTTTTT.